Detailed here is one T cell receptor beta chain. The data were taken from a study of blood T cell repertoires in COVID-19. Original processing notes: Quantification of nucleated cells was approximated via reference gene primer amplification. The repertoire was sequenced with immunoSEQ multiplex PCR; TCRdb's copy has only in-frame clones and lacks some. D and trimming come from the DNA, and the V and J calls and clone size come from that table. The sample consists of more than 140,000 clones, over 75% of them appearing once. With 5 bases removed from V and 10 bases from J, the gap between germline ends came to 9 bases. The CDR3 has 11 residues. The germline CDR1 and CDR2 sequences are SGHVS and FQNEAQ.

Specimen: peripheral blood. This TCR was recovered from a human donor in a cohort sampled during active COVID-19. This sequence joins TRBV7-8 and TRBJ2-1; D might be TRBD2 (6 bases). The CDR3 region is CASSPGLEQFF. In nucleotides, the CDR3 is TGTGCCAGCAGCCCCGGACTAGAGCAGTTCTTC.